These 12 T cell receptor beta chains were all obtained from the same sample, sequenced in a study of T-cell memory formation after mild COVID-19. TCRdb reprocessed the 5' RACE reads via MiXCR and lists one record per CDR3 protein. The repertoire holds about 430,000 distinct CDR3 sequences, around 24% seen once, with roughly 8.9% in the top ten. The sample was PBMCs or a T cell subset sorted from them (not recorded which). Receptors were obtained from an adult woman who had mild COVID-19 (a few samples of this study predate the infection). Cell type and time point are not known.

This clonotype was counted a few times. The junction shows a germline mismatch at one end, possibly a read error. The chain is built from TRBV5-1 and TRBJ1-2, with D tentatively TRBD1 (5 bases). Germline V gene sequence: CDR1 SGHRS, CDR2 YFSETQ. The CDR3 is 13 residues long. For the CDR3, the DNA is TGTGCCAGCAGCCTCGACAGTACCTATGGCTACACCTTC. It specifies CASSLDSTYGYTF.

The V gene is TRBV20-1, the J gene TRBJ2-5; D remains ambiguous. Trimming removed 3 bases from V and 2 bases from J, with 10 bases in between. CDR3 length: 13 residues. The germline gives CDR1 DFQATT, CDR2 SNEGSKA (reference sequence). The CDR3 DNA reads TGCAGTGCTAGTGAAGCTAGTCAAGAGACCCAGTACTTC. Translation: CSASEASQETQYF.

Written as DNA, the CDR3 is TGTGCCAGCAGCAAGGGACCCGACACAGATACGCAGTATTTT. Its protein product is CASSKGPDTDTQYF. The V gene is TRBV5-5, the J gene TRBJ2-3; the D call may be TRBD1 or TRBD2 (5 bases each). The CDR3 has 14 amino acids. Per the germline V gene, CDR1 is SGHKS and CDR2 is YYEKEE (reference sequence). V lost 4 bases and J lost 2, with 11 bases in between.

This clonotype came up a few times. The chain carries TRBV7-6 and TRBJ2-3; maybe TRBD2 (6 bases). V was clipped by 3 bases and J by 0 bases, with 22 bases between them. CDR1 and CDR2 (germline): SGHVS, FNYEAQ. The CDR3 length is 19 residues. DNA for the CDR3: TGTGCCAGCAGCTTCCTACGGGGGACCTATTCCCCTAGCACAGATACGCAGTATTTT. It is translated as CASSFLRGTYSPSTDTQYF.

This chain links TRBV11-2 with TRBJ2-7; 7 nucleotides agree with TRBD2. CDR1 and CDR2 from the germline V gene are SGHAT and FQNNGV. The CDR3 spans 15 residues. V gave up 0 bases and J gave up 0 bases; unmatched junction bases: 2. CDR3 amino acids: CASSLDWTSSYEQYF. CDR3 coding DNA: TGTGCCAGCAGCTTAGATTGGACTAGCTCCTACGAGCAGTACTTC.

The rearrangement links TRBV25-1 to TRBJ1-1, with D possibly TRBD1 on 5 matching bases. V dropped 4 bases and J dropped 5 bases, with 14 bases sitting between them. CDR3 length equals 14 residues. CDR1 MGHDK and CDR2 SYGVNS come from the germline V gene. Here the CDR3 DNA reads TGTGCCAGCAGTGTCCAGGGCGGGTGGACTGAAGCTTTCTTT. Residues: CASSVQGGWTEAFF.

The rearrangement links TRBV7-9 to TRBJ2-1, with 8 bases identical to TRBD2. Trimming removed 4 bases from V and 15 bases from J; junction bases left unmatched: 8. CDR3 size: 12 residues. Germline CDR1 is SEHNR and CDR2 is FQNEAQ (reference sequence). CDR3 DNA sequence: TGTGCCAGCAGCTCACTAGCGGATCTACTGTTCTTC. The encoded protein is CASSSLADLLFF. Full variable domain (remainder filled in from reference TRBV7-9 and TRBJ2-1): DTGVSQNPRHKITKRGQNVTFRCDPISEHNRLYWYRQTLGQGPEFLTYFQNEAQLEKSRLLSDRFSAERPKGSFSTLEIQRTEQGDSAMYLCASSSLADLLFFGPGTRLTVL.

The V and J genes are TRBV6-6 and TRBJ1-5; maybe TRBD1 (6 bases). From germline, CDR1 is MNHNY and CDR2 SVGAGI (reference sequence). This CDR3 is 14 amino acids long. V was trimmed by 2 bases and J by 2 bases, leaving 7 bases between them. The CDR3, as DNA: TGTGCCAGCAGTTACGAGGGGGGCAATCAGCCCCAGCATTTT. It specifies CASSYEGGNQPQHF.

This clonotype was detected a few times. The chain uses TRBV13 and TRBJ2-1; D is unclear. The ends were cut back, 5 bases at V and 7 bases at J, with 9 bases in the middle. The CDR3 runs to 12 residues. Germline V lookup: CDR1 PRHDT, CDR2 FYEKMQ (reference sequence). CDR3 nucleotide sequence: TGTGCCAGCAGCGCATTGGGAAATGAGCAGTTCTTC. This gives the protein CASSALGNEQFF.

This chain links TRBV12-3 or TRBV12-4 with TRBJ2-1; tentatively, D is TRBD1 (6 bases). Trimming removed 0 bases at V and 6 bases at J, with 9 bases between. The CDR3 is 14 residues long. The CDR3 DNA reads as TGTGCCAGCAGTTTAGCCAGACAGGTCAATGAGCAGTTCTTC. Its translation is CASSLARQVNEQFF.

The gene calls are TRBV20-1 and TRBJ2-1; TRBD2 agrees at 8 bases. The CDR3 has 15 residues. Germline CDR1 reads DFQATT; CDR2 reads SNEGSKA (reference sequence). V lost 5 bases and J lost 4; bases outside the gene matches: 10. The CDR3 loop is CSALRTSSGYNEQFF. DNA of the CDR3: TGCAGTGCTCTCCGGACTAGCTCGGGATACAATGAGCAGTTCTTC.

This clonotype was counted only a few times. The J gene is TRBJ1-2, the V gene TRBV20-1; 8 nucleotides align to TRBD1. Germline lookup yields CDR1 DFQATT and CDR2 SNEGSKA (reference sequence). V was pared by 6 bases and J by 4 bases, with 4 bases of the junction left unmatched. The CDR3 loop spans 12 amino acids. As DNA, the CDR3 is TGCAGTGCCTTACAGGGGGGCTATGGCTACACCTTC. Residues: CSALQGGYGYTF.